The source of this T cell receptor beta chain is a study of OX40 agonist ivuxolimab in advanced cancers. Study background: Participants, roughly 80% male, averaged roughly 60 years of age, ranging from 23 to 79.

The J segment lost 1 base and the V segment lost 6 bases, leaving 17 bases of the junction unmatched. Germline assignment: CDR1 LNHDA and CDR2 SQIVND (reference sequence). The CDR3 extends over 18 amino acids. TCRdb keeps only in-frame clones here, not all; method: immunoSEQ multiplex PCR. This table has fewer than 95,000 clones, more than 90% appearing once. This sequence was found in an adult with an advanced solid tumor such as melanoma, head and neck, liver or kidney cancer. The chain has TRBV19 and TRBJ1-1; 7 bases fit TRBD1. Source: CD4+ or CD8+ T cells sorted from blood, taken in a trial of the OX40 agonist ivuxolimab. The CDR3 nucleotides read TGTGCCAGTAGAAAGACAGGGATGGGTTTTAGGAGGAACACTGAAGCTTTCTTT. Amino acids: CASRKTGMGFRRNTEAFF.